The 5 T cell receptor beta chains below were found in one sample sequenced in a study of a mutant IDH1 vaccine in newly diagnosed glioma. Time point in this sample: baseline, week 1 (first vaccination visit). Treatment indicated: pre-vaccination baseline after standard-of-care therapy. TCRdb keeps only in-frame clones here, not all; method: immunoSEQ multiplex PCR. The sample shows 85,000 to 100,000 clones, 70% to 90% of them seen only once. The sequencing used PBMCs, collected from a glioma patient treated with radiotherapy, temozolomide or both. The receptor source for this set is a woman in her fifties or sixties with glioma.

This clone is a singleton in its sample. V and J are TRBV28 and TRBJ1-1, with TRBD1 identical over 7 bases. V dropped 4 bases and J dropped 6; count of bases not matched to a gene: 17. Germline V gene sequence: CDR1 MDHEN, CDR2 SYDVKM. The CDR3 totals 17 residues. Here the CDR3 reads CASSSFDRAGRAAEAFF. CDR3 coding DNA: TGTGCCAGCAGTTCCTTTGACAGGGCAGGGAGGGCGGCTGAAGCTTTCTTT.

The CDR3 is CASSPGLAGGETQYF. The CDR3, as DNA: TGTGCCAGCAGCCCCGGACTAGCGGGAGGTGAGACCCAGTACTTC. The rearrangement links TRBV5-6 to TRBJ2-5; 14 nucleotides match TRBD2. Unmatched junction bases numbered 4, after V lost 4 bases and J lost 5 bases. In germline, CDR1 is SGHDT, CDR2 YYEEEE. CDR3 size: 15 residues.

The chain employs TRBV4-1 and TRBJ2-5; 13 bases are a match to TRBD2. The CDR3 has 21 amino acids. CDR1 is MGHRA, CDR2 YSYEKL, per germline. The junction had 23 bases not matched to a gene; V was cut back by 5 bases and J by 5 bases. Here the CDR3 reads CASSFRSGGLRTSGREETQYF. The CDR3 bases are TGCGCCAGCAGCTTCCGGTCGGGAGGTTTAAGGACTAGCGGGAGAGAGGAGACCCAGTACTTC.

As concerns this clone: Other nucleotide sequences in the sample specify the same CDR3. The gene calls are TRBV19 and TRBJ1-5; 10 positions agree with TRBD1. Germline V lookup: CDR1 LNHDA, CDR2 SQIVND (reference sequence). The V segment lost 2 bases and the J segment 3 bases; nucleotides outside the gene matches: 4. This CDR3 comprises 16 residues. The DNA of the CDR3 is TGTGCCAGTAGTATACCGGGACAGGGGATCAATCAGCCCCAGCATTTT. Amino acid sequence: CASSIPGQGINQPQHF.

This clone was counted once. The chain carries TRBV9 and TRBJ1-3; a possible D gene is TRBD1 (5 bases). CDR1 and CDR2 from the germline V gene are SGDLS and YYNGEE. V lost 3 bases, J lost 3 bases, and 16 bases lay in between. This CDR3 is built from 16 residues. The CDR3 reads CASSGGEGQVGNTIYF. In nucleotides, the CDR3 is TGTGCCAGCAGCGGAGGTGAGGGGCAGGTTGGAAACACCATATATTTT.